This record covers a single T cell receptor beta chain. Its recognized antigen is unknown. The input lacks base qualities; no much larger clone sits a single base away. From a lookup of the germline V gene, CDR1 and CDR2 are SNHLY and FYNNEI. From the cysteine through the phenylalanine, the CDR3 covers 13 amino acids. Only the CDR3 part of the read is kept: 39 bases, read in frame from the first base. V is pared back by 6 bases and J by 1 base, with 7 bases lying between the germline termini. The data originate from a study of blood T cell repertoires in COVID-19 (dated by TCRdb to about 2020). As for the study more broadly: Samples covering the acute and convalescent phases of COVID-19 were provided by collaborators in the United States, Italy and Spain. Deeply sampled blood TCRbeta repertoires from subjects exposed to, actively infected with, or recovered from COVID-19 were included in the dataset. Samples came from the ongoing ImmuneRACE study (first 160 participants) plus 1,254 subjects from 6 global collaborators. The repertoires were released in a freely available public database intended as a resource for research on the immune response to SARS-CoV-2. HLA class I and class II types, where available, came from metadata supplied by the sample provider rather than from assay-based typing. Sample metadata almost always included a de-identified subject ID, COVID-19 status, age in years and sex. The prospective study material was composed of cDNA or gDNA derived from T cells, B-cell-depleted T cells, or PBMCs.

TCRbeta CDR3 regions were amplified from genomic DNA by means of the immunoSEQ Assay, a bias-controlled multiplex PCR. In the paper's pipeline: The number of nucleated cells in each sample was estimated from the amplification of reference gene primers within the assay. To quantify the absolute abundance of each unique TCRbeta CDR3 rearrangement, sequence reads were collapsed and filtered. For each sample, productive Simpson clonality was calculated as the square root of Simpson's diversity index across productive rearrangements. Not all clones reach the TCRdb copy of this immuneACCESS table, which keeps in-frame sequences only. Checked studies attribute under half of the gap to unresolved V genes and leave the rest unexplained. The DNA was the basis for D and trimming; V, J and clone size are from that table. This sample comprises around 200,000 clones, about nine tenths of them detected only once. In total, the top ten clones hold roughly 3.5% of the sample.

Broad study findings and their caveats: The amount of clinical and demographic metadata varied by source and participant and was provided uncurated.

Each collaborating institution followed its own protocols to collect whole blood in K2EDTA tubes. For TCRbeta analysis, collaborator samples were shipped as frozen whole blood, as isolated PBMCs, or as DNA extracted from either sample type. The clonotype was recovered from a man aged 65-85 years with acute or convalescent COVID-19. The chain employs TRBV2 and TRBJ1-5, and possibly TRBD1, on 6 matching bases. Sequencing was performed on peripheral blood. The CDR3 here reads CASRRGSNQPQHF. Read as DNA, the sequence is TGTGCCAGCAGGAGGGGGAGCAATCAGCCCCAGCATTTT.